In this sample, the clone carrying this T cell receptor (beta chain) turned up a few times. Its antigen is currently unknown. Unique-molecular-identifier-tagged TCR beta cDNA libraries were used. T cells numbering about 0.9 to 11 million yielded cDNA molecules that totaled approximately 500,000. One entry per CDR3 protein, called by TCRdb with MiXCR from the PCR reads. The data hold hundreds of thousands of distinct CDR3 sequences, with approximately 60% observed a single time. V lost 7 bases and J lost 0; bases outside the gene matches: 6. The CDR3 is 14 residues long. Germline assignment: CDR1 SGHTA and CDR2 FQGNSA. The sample comes from a study of post-analysis software for immune sequencing data. Study in general: The disease courses spanned relapsing-remitting, secondary progressive and progressive-relapsing forms of multiple sclerosis.

Study-level results: There were several TRBV segments more frequent in patients than controls, and TRBV5-6, TRBV5-1 and TRBV20-1 were among them.

The sequenced sample consisted of blood. The rearrangement uses TRBV7-2 and TRBJ2-7, with 7 bases matching TRBD2. This sequence originates from a girl aged 2-10 years with multiple sclerosis. The CDR3 is CASKLAEYSYEQYF. In DNA, the CDR3 is TGTGCCAGCAAGCTAGCGGAGTACTCCTACGAGCAGTACTTC.